These 32 T cell receptor beta chains share one sample of origin, sequenced in a study of blood T cells in healthy people across ages. For the second PCR, which ran for roughly 6 to 12 cycles, a sample-barcoded 5' primer and a J-beta primer mix were used. One entry per CDR3 protein, called by TCRdb with MiXCR from the 5' RACE reads. The repertoire holds 1.5 million to 2 million distinct CDR3 sequences, with over 25% as singletons. Sequencing was performed on blood. These receptor sequences come from a woman in her 30s in good health.

The V and J genes are TRBV5-5 and TRBJ1-6, with D hard to call. CDR3 length equals 14 residues. Germline V CDR1 and CDR2: SGHKS, YYEKEE (reference sequence). V lost 1 base, J lost 5 bases, and 7 bases lay in between. CDR3 sequence reads: CASSLWQDNSPLHF. CDR3 bases: TGTGCCAGCAGCTTGTGGCAGGATAATTCACCCCTCCACTTT.

The chain uses TRBV5-1 and TRBJ2-7; 14 positions agree with TRBD2. Germline assignment: CDR1 SGHRS and CDR2 YFSETQ. This CDR3 contains 17 residues. Trimming at V came to 3 bases and at J to 3 bases, leaving 8 bases not matched to a gene. The CDR3 DNA sequence: TGCGCCAGCAGCTCCGGGACTAGCGGGGGCCAGGACTACGAGCAGTACTTC. This translates into CASSSGTSGGQDYEQYF.

Only a few counts were recorded for this clonotype. The chain employs TRBV12-3 or TRBV12-4 and TRBJ1-5; D might be TRBD1 (5 bases). The CDR3 sequence is 15 residues long. V dropped 4 bases and J dropped 0 bases, with 10 bases sitting between them. CDR3 coding DNA: TGTGCCAGCAGTTCGGCGGGGCATAGCAATCAGCCCCAGCATTTT. Protein sequence: CASSSAGHSNQPQHF.

This clonotype came up a few times. J is TRBJ2-7 and V is TRBV7-2, with TRBD2 matching over 14 bases. This CDR3 comprises 17 residues. After removal of 5 bases from V and 2 bases from J, the junction contained 8 bases not matched to a gene. Germline values: CDR1 SGHTA, CDR2 FQGNSA. Here the CDR3 reads CASSQGLAGVGTYEQYF. CDR3 nucleotides: TGTGCCAGCAGCCAGGGACTAGCGGGAGTGGGAACCTACGAGCAGTACTTC.

This chain links TRBV3-1 with TRBJ2-1, with 7 bases fitting TRBD2. This CDR3 has 15 residues. Germline V lookup: CDR1 LGHDT, CDR2 YNNKEL (reference sequence). V shed 4 bases and J 7 bases; nucleotides not matched to a gene: 10. The CDR3 region is CASSPVPSGMNEQFF. DNA for the CDR3: TGTGCCAGCAGCCCCGTCCCTAGCGGAATGAATGAGCAGTTCTTC.

The V call is TRBV7-9, the J call TRBJ2-5; 9 bases are shared with TRBD2. CDR1 and CDR2 (germline): SEHNR, FQNEAQ (reference sequence). V lost 5 bases to trimming and J lost 2 bases; unmatched junction nucleotides: 9. The CDR3 covers 16 residues. The CDR3 DNA reads as TGTGCCAGCAGCCCAAGACTAGCGGATGTTCAAGAGACCCAGTACTTC. As protein: CASSPRLADVQETQYF.

In DNA form, the CDR3 reads TGCAGTGCTCGACGGACAGGGAACTACTATGGCTACACCTTC. It encodes CSARRTGNYYGYTF. This chain links TRBV20-1 with TRBJ1-2; 8 bases align to TRBD1. Germline-derived CDR1 and CDR2 are DFQATT and SNEGSKA (reference sequence). The V segment lost 5 bases and the J segment 3 bases; nucleotides outside the gene matches: 8. The CDR3 contains 14 residues.

The V call is TRBV19, the J call TRBJ1-5; no clear D gene. Germline lookup yields CDR1 LNHDA and CDR2 SQIVND (reference sequence). This CDR3 spans 15 amino acids. V was clipped by 6 bases and J by 4 bases, with 16 bases between them. The CDR3 sequence is CASSYTLQTNQPQHF. As DNA, the CDR3 is TGTGCCAGTAGCTACACCCTTCAAACGAATCAGCCCCAGCATTTT.

The chain has TRBV29-1 and TRBJ2-3; 7 bases line up with TRBD1. V was pared by 3 bases and J by 4 bases, with 10 bases of the junction left unmatched. This CDR3 comprises 15 residues. Germline CDR1 reads SQVTM; CDR2 reads ANQGSEA. CDR3 sequence reads: CSVEGTGQTADTQYF. The CDR3 DNA sequence: TGCAGCGTTGAGGGAACGGGACAGACGGCAGATACGCAGTATTTT.

V gene TRBV12-3 or TRBV12-4 combines with J gene TRBJ1-2; 7 bases agree with TRBD1. The CDR3 sequence is 14 residues long. With 11 bases clipped from V and 3 bases from J, the junction kept 12 bases outside the gene matches. CDR3 in amino acids: CADTRQGWDYGYTF. The DNA of the CDR3 is TGTGCCGACACCCGACAGGGCTGGGACTATGGCTACACCTTC.

In this sample, this clonotype turned up a few times. The chain links TRBV4-3 to TRBJ2-1; D might be TRBD1 or TRBD2, each matching 5 bases. The CDR3 is made up of 18 amino acids. Trimming took off 1 base at V and 4 bases at J, with 20 bases between the two ends. CDR1 is LGHNA and CDR2 is YSLEER in the germline V gene. Here the CDR3 DNA reads TGCGCCAGCAGCCAAGGCAATTGGCCGAGAGGGGCGTACAATGAGCAGTTCTTC. This gives the protein CASSQGNWPRGAYNEQFF.

This sequence joins TRBV29-1 and TRBJ1-1, with 9 bases lining up with TRBD1. Germline V gives CDR1 SQVTM, CDR2 ANQGSEA. V lost 7 bases and J lost 10; bases outside the gene matches: 7. This CDR3 contains 11 residues. The CDR3 sequence is CSGRIQGAAFF. CDR3 bases: TGCAGCGGCCGGATACAGGGGGCAGCTTTCTTT.

About this clonotype: This clone may be a read error of a much larger clone one base away. The chain links TRBV12-3 or TRBV12-4 to TRBJ2-4; no firm D call. This CDR3 comprises 13 residues. CDR3 amino acids: CASSLMAKNFQYF. CDR3 sequence (DNA): TGTGCCAGCAGTTTAATGGCCAAAAACTTTCAGTACTTC.

This clonotype has only one observation. The V gene is TRBV27, the J gene TRBJ1-1; 8 nucleotides match TRBD1. The CDR3 length is 15 residues. Losses at the gene ends were 6 bases for V and 7 bases for J; bases not matched to a gene: 13. Germline values: CDR1 MNHEY, CDR2 SMNVEV (reference sequence). CDR3: CASSPKTGAVGEAFF. CDR3 bases: TGTGCCAGCAGCCCCAAGACAGGGGCGGTCGGTGAAGCTTTCTTT.

The chain has TRBV5-1 and TRBJ2-5; D unresolved. The DNA end favors TRBJ2-7, so the J call may be wrong. This CDR3 is 15 amino acids long. Per the germline V gene, CDR1 is SGHRS and CDR2 is YFSETQ. CDR3 sequence: CASSLQERSPYEQYF. For the CDR3, the DNA is TGCGCCAGCAGCCTTCAAGAGAGAAGCCCTTACGAGCAGTACTTC.

The CDR3, as DNA: TGCAGTGCTAGGACCGGGACTAGCGGGAGCGAGCAGTACTTC. It codes for CSARTGTSGSEQYF. This sequence joins TRBV20-1 and TRBJ2-7; 14 bases align to TRBD2. The CDR3 has 14 amino acids. Germline-derived CDR1 and CDR2 are DFQATT and SNEGSKA (reference sequence). V gave up 3 bases and J gave up 6 bases; unmatched junction bases: 4.

This clonotype has a handful of counts. The J gene is TRBJ1-2, the V gene TRBV14, with a weak D call TRBD1 (5 bases). Trimming left V 2 bases short and J 7 bases short, with 8 bases between. In germline, CDR1 is SGHDN, CDR2 FVKESK. The CDR3 sequence is 12 residues long. CDR3 sequence: CASSQLTAGYTF. CDR3 bases: TGTGCCAGCAGCCAATTGACAGCTGGCTACACCTTC.

This clonotype came up a few times. This chain joins TRBV4-2 and TRBJ1-6; the D is unclear. Germline V gene sequence: CDR1 LGHNA, CDR2 YNFKEQ. V lost 0 bases to trimming and J lost 7 bases, with 10 bases between them. CDR3 length: 15 amino acids. CDR3 in DNA: TGTGCCAGCAGCCAAGATCTTCGGGAAAATTCACCCCTCCACTTT. Its translation is CASSQDLRENSPLHF.

The genes are TRBV30 and TRBJ2-7; tentative D call: TRBD2 (6 bases). This CDR3 has 14 residues. The V end was cut by 0 bases, the J end by 3 bases, with 12 bases between. Germline CDR1 and CDR2: GTSNPN and SVGIG (reference sequence). CDR3: CAWSVPGEGYEQYF. The DNA for the CDR3 is TGTGCCTGGAGTGTTCCGGGGGAAGGCTACGAGCAGTACTTC.

This clonotype appeared a few times. The rearrangement uses TRBV5-1 and TRBJ2-1, with 8 positions matching TRBD2. CDR1 is SGHRS, CDR2 YFSETQ, per germline. CDR3 length: 14 residues. J lost 7 bases, V lost 4 bases, and 7 bases had no gene match. This CDR3 reads CASSGGTSINEQFF. DNA of the CDR3: TGCGCCAGCAGCGGAGGGACTAGTATTAATGAGCAGTTCTTC.

This clonotype was counted at least ten times. The chain recombines TRBV19 with TRBJ2-4; D possibly matches TRBD1 or TRBD2 (6 bases each). Looked up from germline, CDR1 is LNHDA and CDR2 is SQIVND (reference sequence). CDR3 length equals 13 residues. Trimming left V 10 bases short and J 1 base short, with 11 bases between. In nucleotides, the CDR3 is TGTGCCACCCAAGGGGGGGCCAAAAACATTCAGTACTTC. This sequence encodes CATQGGAKNIQYF.

As regards this clonotype: Given a much more abundant clone one base away, this may be a read error. This chain uses TRBV27 with TRBJ2-5, with D unresolved. There are 15 residues in the CDR3. Germline loops: CDR1 MNHEY, CDR2 SMNVEV (reference sequence). Trimming removed 0 bases from V and 11 bases from J, with 19 bases in between. Here the CDR3 reads CASSLSITNPYEQYF. CDR3 sequence (DNA): TGTGCCAGCAGTTTATCTATAACTAACCCCTATGAGCAGTACTTC.

This clonotype has more than one count but fewer than ten. The rearrangement links TRBV20-1 to TRBJ2-3; 10 nucleotides match TRBD2. CDR3 length equals 15 residues. After removal of 5 bases from V and 6 bases from J, the junction contained 11 bases not matched to a gene. Germline V CDR1 and CDR2: DFQATT, SNEGSKA (reference sequence). The DNA for the CDR3 is TGCAGTGCTCCTTATACTAGCGGGGCAGCGGATACGCAGTATTTT. It specifies CSAPYTSGAADTQYF.

The chain combines TRBV5-1 with TRBJ1-2; 8 nucleotides align to TRBD1. Germline-derived CDR1 and CDR2 are SGHRS and YFSETQ. The CDR3 loop spans 13 amino acids. The V segment lost 2 bases and the J segment 12 bases; nucleotides outside the gene matches: 9. The CDR3 loop is CASSFTGGDINTF. CDR3 bases: TGCGCCAGCAGCTTCACAGGGGGAGATATAAACACCTTC.

In this sample, this clonotype turned up a few times. The chain employs TRBV20-1 and TRBJ2-1, with 8 positions matching TRBD2. Germline V CDR1 and CDR2: DFQATT, SNEGSKA (reference sequence). Trimming cost V 6 bases and J 10 bases; bases outside gene matches: 11. The CDR3 has 13 amino acids. CDR3 bases: TGCAGTGCCCCGCTGGCGGGAGGAAGAGAGCAGTTCTTC. It is translated as CSAPLAGGREQFF.

This clonotype came up a few times. This chain's CDR3 is CASRRTGQYVNTEAFF. DNA of the CDR3: TGTGCCAGCAGACGAACGGGACAGTATGTGAACACTGAAGCTTTCTTT. J is TRBJ1-1 and V is TRBV5-5; 7 bases fit TRBD1. The CDR3 has 16 amino acids. From germline, CDR1 is SGHKS and CDR2 YYEKEE (reference sequence). The V and J ends lost 5 bases and 0 bases, in that order; junction bases with no gene match: 10.

Only a few counts were recorded for this clonotype. The chain combines TRBV9 with TRBJ2-5, with D possibly TRBD1 on 7 matching bases. The CDR3 is 16 amino acids. Germline lookup yields CDR1 SGDLS and CDR2 YYNGEE. The germline V and J ends were trimmed by 1 base and 5 bases, with 18 bases remaining between them. The CDR3 loop is CASSVTAGQLSETQYF. For the CDR3, the DNA is TGTGCCAGCAGCGTAACCGCGGGACAGCTAAGTGAGACCCAGTACTTC.

This clonotype was counted a few times. The rearrangement links TRBV20-1 to TRBJ1-5; D remains ambiguous. This CDR3 is built from 14 residues. V lost 3 bases, J lost 2 bases, and 11 bases lay in between. Germline V gives CDR1 DFQATT, CDR2 SNEGSKA (reference sequence). CDR3 nucleotides: TGCAGTGCTAGTGTCCCGTTGGGCAATCAGCCCCAGCATTTT. Residues: CSASVPLGNQPQHF.

Only a few counts were recorded for this clonotype. This CDR3 reads CASSSASAYNEQFF. The CDR3 region has the DNA TGTGCCAGCAGTTCTGCTAGCGCTTACAATGAGCAGTTCTTC. The V gene is TRBV27, the J gene TRBJ2-1; possibly TRBD2 for D (6 bases). CDR1 and CDR2 from the germline V gene are MNHEY and SMNVEV (reference sequence). The CDR3 is 14 amino acids. V lost 4 bases, J lost 4 bases, and 11 bases lay in between.

On this clonotype: A read error may be the cause here, since a much bigger clone is one base away. The chain combines TRBV7-6 with TRBJ2-7; perhaps TRBD2 as D (6 bases). The CDR3 is 14 residues long. Germline assignment: CDR1 SGHVS and CDR2 FNYEAQ. CDR3 amino acids: CVSSPRASVGEQYF. CDR3 nucleotides: TGTGTCAGCTCGCCGCGTGCTAGCGTGGGCGAGCAGTACTTC.

This clonotype appeared many times. The germline gene is not matched at one end of the junction; a read error may be the cause. The chain couples TRBV5-1 to TRBJ2-1; a weak D match, TRBD2 (6 bases). The CDR3 runs 14 residues. The V gene's germline CDR1 is SGHRS and CDR2 YFSETQ. DNA for the CDR3: TGCGCCAGCAGGTTGGAGGGATCCTACAATGAGCAGTTCTTC. Protein: CASRLEGSYNEQFF.

The V and J genes are TRBV5-1 and TRBJ2-3; D is possibly TRBD2 (7 bases). Trimming left V 5 bases short and J 4 bases short, with 20 bases between. Germline CDR1 reads SGHRS; CDR2 reads YFSETQ. The CDR3 covers 16 residues. The CDR3 coding sequence is TGCGCCAGCAGGGATCAAGGGGGGGGGCCCCCAGATACGCAGTATTTT. Protein product: CASRDQGGGPPDTQYF. Combining the CDR3 with reference TRBV5-1 and TRBJ2-3 gives the whole variable domain KAGVTQTPRYLIKTRGQQVTLSCSPISGHRSVSWYQQTPGQGLQFLFEYFSETQRNKGNFPGRFSGRQFSNSRSEMNVSTLELGDSALYLCASRDQGGGPPDTQYFGPGTRLTVL.